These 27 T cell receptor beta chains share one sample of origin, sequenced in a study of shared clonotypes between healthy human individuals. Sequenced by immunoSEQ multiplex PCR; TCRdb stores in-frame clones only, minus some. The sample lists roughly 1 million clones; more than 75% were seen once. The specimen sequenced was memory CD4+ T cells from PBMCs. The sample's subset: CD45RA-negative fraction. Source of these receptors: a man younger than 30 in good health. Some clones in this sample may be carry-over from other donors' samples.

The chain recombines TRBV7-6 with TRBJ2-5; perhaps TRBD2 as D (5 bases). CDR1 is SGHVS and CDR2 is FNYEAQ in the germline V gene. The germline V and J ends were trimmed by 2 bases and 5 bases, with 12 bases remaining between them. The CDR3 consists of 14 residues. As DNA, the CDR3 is TGTGCCAGCAGCTTAAACAGAGCGGATGAGACCCAGTACTTC. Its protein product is CASSLNRADETQYF.

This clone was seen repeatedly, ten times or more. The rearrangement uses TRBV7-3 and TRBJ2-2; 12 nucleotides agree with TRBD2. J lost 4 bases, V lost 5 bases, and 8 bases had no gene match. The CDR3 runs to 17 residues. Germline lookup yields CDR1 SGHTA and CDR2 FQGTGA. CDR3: CASSLRPTSGSTGELFF. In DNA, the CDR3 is TGTGCCAGCAGCCTCCGCCCGACTAGCGGGAGCACCGGGGAGCTGTTTTTT.

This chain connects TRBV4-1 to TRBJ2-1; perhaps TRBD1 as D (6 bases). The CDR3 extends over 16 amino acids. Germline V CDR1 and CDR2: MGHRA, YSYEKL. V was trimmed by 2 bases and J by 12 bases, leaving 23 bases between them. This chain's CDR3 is CASSQPGTQGAHMQFF. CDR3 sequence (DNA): TGCGCCAGCAGCCAACCCGGGACACAGGGCGCTCACATGCAGTTCTTC.

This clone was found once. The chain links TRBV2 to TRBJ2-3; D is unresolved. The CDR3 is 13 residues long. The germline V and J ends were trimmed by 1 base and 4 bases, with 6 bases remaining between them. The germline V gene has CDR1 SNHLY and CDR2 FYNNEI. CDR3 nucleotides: TGTGCCAGCAGTGAAGTGGTGGCAGATACGCAGTATTTT. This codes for CASSEVVADTQYF. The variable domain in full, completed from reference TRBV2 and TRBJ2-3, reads EPEVTQTPSHQVTQMGQEVILRCVPISNHLYFYWYRQILGQKVEFLVSFYNNEISEKSEIFDDQFSVERPDGSNFTLKIRSTKLEDSAMYFCASSEVVADTQYFGPGTRLTVL.

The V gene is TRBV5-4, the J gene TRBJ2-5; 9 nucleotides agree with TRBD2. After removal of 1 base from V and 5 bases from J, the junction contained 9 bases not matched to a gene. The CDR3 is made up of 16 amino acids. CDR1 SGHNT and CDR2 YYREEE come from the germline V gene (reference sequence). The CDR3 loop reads CASSLTSGGRGETQYF. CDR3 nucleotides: TGTGCCAGCAGCTTGACATCCGGCGGGAGGGGGGAGACCCAGTACTTC. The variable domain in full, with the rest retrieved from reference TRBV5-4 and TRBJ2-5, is ETGVTQSPTHLIKTRGQQVTLRCSSQSGHNTVSWYQQALGQGPQFIFQYYREEENGRGNFPPRFSGLQFPNYSSELNVNALELDDSALYLCASSLTSGGRGETQYFGPGTRLLVL.

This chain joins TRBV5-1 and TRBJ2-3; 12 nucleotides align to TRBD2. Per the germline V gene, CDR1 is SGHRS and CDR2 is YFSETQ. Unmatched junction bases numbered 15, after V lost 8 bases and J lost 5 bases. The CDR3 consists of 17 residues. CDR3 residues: CASRTGTATSGGDTQYF. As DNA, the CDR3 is TGCGCCAGTAGAACTGGGACGGCGACTAGCGGGGGAGATACGCAGTATTTT.

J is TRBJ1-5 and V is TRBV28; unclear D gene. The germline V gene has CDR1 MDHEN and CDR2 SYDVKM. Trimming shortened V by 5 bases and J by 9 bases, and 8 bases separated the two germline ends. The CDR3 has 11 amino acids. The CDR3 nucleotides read TGTGCCAGCAGTCCCTTTGGGCCCCAGCATTTT. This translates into CASSPFGPQHF.

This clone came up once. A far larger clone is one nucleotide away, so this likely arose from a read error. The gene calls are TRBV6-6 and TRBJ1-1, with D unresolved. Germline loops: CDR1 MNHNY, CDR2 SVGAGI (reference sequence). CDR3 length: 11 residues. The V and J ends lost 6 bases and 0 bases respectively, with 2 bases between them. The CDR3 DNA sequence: TGTGCCAGCAGATTGAACACTGAAGCTTTCTTT. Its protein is CASRLNTEAFF.

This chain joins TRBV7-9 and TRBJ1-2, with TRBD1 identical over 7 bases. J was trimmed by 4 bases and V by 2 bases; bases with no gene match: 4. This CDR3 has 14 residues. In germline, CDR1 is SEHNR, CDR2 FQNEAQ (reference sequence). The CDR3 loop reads CASSLKGGRYGYTF. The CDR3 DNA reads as TGTGCCAGCAGCTTAAAAGGGGGCCGCTATGGCTACACCTTC.

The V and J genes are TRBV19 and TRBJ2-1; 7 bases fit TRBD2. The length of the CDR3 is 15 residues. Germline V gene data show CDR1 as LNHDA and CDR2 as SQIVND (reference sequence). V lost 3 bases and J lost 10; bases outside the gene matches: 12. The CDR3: CASSMRGRLLQEQFF. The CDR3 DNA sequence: TGTGCCAGTAGTATGCGGGGGAGACTGCTACAAGAGCAGTTCTTC. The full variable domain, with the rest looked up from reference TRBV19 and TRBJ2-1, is DGGITQSPKYLFRKEGQNVTLSCEQNLNHDAMYWYRQDPGQGLRLIYYSQIVNDFQKGDIAEGYSVSREKKESFPLTVTSAQKNPTAFYLCASSMRGRLLQEQFFGPGTRLTVL.

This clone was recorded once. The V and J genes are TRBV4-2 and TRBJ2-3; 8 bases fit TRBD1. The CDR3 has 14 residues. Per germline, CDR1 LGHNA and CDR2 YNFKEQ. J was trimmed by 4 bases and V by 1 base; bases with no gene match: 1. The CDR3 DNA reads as TGTGCCAGCAGCCAAGGACAGGGGCCAGATACGCAGTATTTT. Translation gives CASSQGQGPDTQYF.

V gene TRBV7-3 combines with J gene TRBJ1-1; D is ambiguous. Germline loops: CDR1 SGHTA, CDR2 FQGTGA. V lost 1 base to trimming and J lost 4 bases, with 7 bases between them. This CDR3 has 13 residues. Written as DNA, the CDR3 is TGTGCCAGCAGCTTAAGAGGTAGCACTGAAGCTTTCTTT. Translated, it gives CASSLRGSTEAFF.

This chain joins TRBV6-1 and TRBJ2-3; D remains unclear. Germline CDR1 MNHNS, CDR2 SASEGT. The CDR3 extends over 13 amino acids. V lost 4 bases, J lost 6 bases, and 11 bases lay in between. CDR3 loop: CASSGVRADTQYF. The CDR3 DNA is TGTGCCAGCAGTGGGGTTAGAGCTGATACGCAGTATTTT.

As DNA, the CDR3 is TGTGCCACCAGCAGAGCTCAGATAAATGGCTACACCTTC. Protein product: CATSRAQINGYTF. The chain carries TRBV15 and TRBJ1-2; the D is unclear. The ends were cut back, 1 base at V and 6 bases at J, with 9 bases in the middle. This CDR3 contains 13 residues. Germline CDR1 is LNHNV and CDR2 is YYDKDF (reference sequence).

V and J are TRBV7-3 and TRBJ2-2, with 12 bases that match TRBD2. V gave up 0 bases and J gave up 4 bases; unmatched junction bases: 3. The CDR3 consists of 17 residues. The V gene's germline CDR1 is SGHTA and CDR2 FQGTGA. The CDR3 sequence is CASSLTPLAGGTGELFF. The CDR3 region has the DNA TGTGCCAGCAGCTTAACCCCACTAGCGGGAGGCACCGGGGAGCTGTTTTTT. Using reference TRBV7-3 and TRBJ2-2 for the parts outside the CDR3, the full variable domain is GAGVSQTPSNKVTEKGKYVELRCDPISGHTALYWYRQSLGQGPEFLIYFQGTGAADDSGLPNDRFFAVRPEGSVSTLKIQRTERGDSAVYLCASSLTPLAGGTGELFFGEGSRLTVL.

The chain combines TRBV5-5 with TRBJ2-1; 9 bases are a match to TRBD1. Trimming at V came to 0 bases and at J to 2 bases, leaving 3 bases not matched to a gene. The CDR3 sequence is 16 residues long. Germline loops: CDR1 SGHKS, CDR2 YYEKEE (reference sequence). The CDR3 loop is CASSLARDRAYNEQFF. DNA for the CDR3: TGTGCCAGCAGCTTGGCCCGGGACAGGGCCTACAATGAGCAGTTCTTC.

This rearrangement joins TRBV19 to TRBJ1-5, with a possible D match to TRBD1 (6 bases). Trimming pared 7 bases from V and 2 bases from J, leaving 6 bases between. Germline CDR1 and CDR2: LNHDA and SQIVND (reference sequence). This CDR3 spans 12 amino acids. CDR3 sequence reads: CASTGGNQPQHF. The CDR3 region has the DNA TGTGCCAGTACAGGGGGCAATCAGCCCCAGCATTTT.

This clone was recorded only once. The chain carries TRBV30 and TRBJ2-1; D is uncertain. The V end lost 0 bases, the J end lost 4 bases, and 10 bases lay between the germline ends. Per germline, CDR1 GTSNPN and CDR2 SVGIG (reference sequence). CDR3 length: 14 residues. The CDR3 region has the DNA TGTGCCTGGAGTGTACTCACCGGGTACAATGAGCAGTTCTTC. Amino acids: CAWSVLTGYNEQFF. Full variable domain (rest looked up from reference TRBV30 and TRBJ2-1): SQTIHQWPATLVQPVGSPLSLECTVEGTSNPNLYWYRQAAGRGLQLLFYSVGIGQISSEVPQNLSASRPQDRQFILSSKKLLLSDSGFYLCAWSVLTGYNEQFFGPGTRLTVL.

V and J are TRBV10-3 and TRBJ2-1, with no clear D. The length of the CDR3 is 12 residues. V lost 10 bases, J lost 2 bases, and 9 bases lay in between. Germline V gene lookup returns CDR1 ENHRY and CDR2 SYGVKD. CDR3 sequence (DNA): TGTGCCACCGCCTCCACCTACAATGAGCAGTTCTTC. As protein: CATASTYNEQFF.

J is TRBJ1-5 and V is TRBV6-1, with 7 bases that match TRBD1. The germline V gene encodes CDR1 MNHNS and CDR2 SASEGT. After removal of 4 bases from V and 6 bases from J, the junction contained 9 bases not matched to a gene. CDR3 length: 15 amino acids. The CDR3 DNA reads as TGTGCCAGCAGTGGCCTAGCAGGGGGTTTTCAGCCCCAGCATTTT. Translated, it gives CASSGLAGGFQPQHF.

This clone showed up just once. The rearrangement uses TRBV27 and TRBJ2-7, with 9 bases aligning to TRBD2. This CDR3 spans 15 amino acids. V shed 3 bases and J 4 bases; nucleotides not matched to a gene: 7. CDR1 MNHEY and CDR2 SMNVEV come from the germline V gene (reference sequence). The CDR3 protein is CASSFRGRAFYEQYF. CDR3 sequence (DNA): TGTGCCAGCAGTTTCCGCGGGAGGGCCTTTTACGAGCAGTACTTC.

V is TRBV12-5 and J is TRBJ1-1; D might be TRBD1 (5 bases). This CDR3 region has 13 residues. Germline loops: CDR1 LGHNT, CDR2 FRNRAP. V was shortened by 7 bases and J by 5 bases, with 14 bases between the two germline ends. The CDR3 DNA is TGTGCTAGTGACCCCGGGACGGCGACTGAAGCTTTCTTT. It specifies CASDPGTATEAFF.

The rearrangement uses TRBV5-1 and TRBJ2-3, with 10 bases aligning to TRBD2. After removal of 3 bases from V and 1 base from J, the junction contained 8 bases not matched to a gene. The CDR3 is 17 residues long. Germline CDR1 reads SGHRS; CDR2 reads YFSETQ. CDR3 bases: TGCGCCAGCAGCTATGGGGCTAGCGGGAGTGGCACAGATACGCAGTATTTT. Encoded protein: CASSYGASGSGTDTQYF. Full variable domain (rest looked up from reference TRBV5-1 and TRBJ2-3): KAGVTQTPRYLIKTRGQQVTLSCSPISGHRSVSWYQQTPGQGLQFLFEYFSETQRNKGNFPGRFSGRQFSNSRSEMNVSTLELGDSALYLCASSYGASGSGTDTQYFGPGTRLTVL.

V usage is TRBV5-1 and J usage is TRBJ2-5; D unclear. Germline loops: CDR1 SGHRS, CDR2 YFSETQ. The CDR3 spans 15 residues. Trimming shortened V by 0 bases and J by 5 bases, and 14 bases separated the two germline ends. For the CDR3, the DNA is TGCGCCAGCAGCTTGGAACAGATACAAGGGGAGACCCAGTACTTC. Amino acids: CASSLEQIQGETQYF.

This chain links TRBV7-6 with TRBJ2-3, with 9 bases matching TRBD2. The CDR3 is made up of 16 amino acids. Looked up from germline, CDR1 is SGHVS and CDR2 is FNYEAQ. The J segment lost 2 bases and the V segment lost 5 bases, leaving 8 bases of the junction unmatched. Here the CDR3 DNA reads TGTGCCAGCAGCCCCTTAGCGGGAGACCTCACAGATACGCAGTATTTT. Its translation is CASSPLAGDLTDTQYF.

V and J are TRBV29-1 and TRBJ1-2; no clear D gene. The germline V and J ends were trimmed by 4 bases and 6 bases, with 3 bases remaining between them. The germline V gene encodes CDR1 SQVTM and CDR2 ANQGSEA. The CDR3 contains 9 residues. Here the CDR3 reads CSVGNGYTF. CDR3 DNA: TGCAGCGTTGGTAATGGCTACACCTTC.

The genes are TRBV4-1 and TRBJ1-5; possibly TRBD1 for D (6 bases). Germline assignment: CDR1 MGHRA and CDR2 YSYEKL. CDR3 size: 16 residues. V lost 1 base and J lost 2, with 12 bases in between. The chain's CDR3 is CASSQARGVGNQPQHF. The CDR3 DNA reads TGCGCCAGCAGCCAAGCGAGGGGGGTGGGCAATCAGCCCCAGCATTTT.